This entry concerns a single T cell receptor (beta chain). Its antigen remains unknown. A minimum of 7 million PBMCs was isolated per sample. This sample stems from a study of blood T cells in healthy people across ages. Germline CDR1 reads MNHEY; CDR2 reads SVGEGT. V gave up 6 bases and J gave up 2 bases; unmatched junction bases: 21. CDR3 length equals 20 residues. Study-level findings and limits: Estimated diversity that came from one million T cells was considered an underestimate.

A second about 6 to 11 cycle PCR used barcoded and J-beta primers. Tagging of each cDNA molecule was performed by a template-switch adaptor with 12 random nucleotides. TCRdb re-called the 5' RACE reads with MiXCR, one entry per CDR3 protein. Altogether around 1,100,000 distinct CDR3 sequences are present, under 40% being singletons, with the ten largest covering over 10%. The rearrangement links TRBV6-2 or TRBV6-3 to TRBJ2-3, with 9 bases fitting TRBD2. The sequence was collected from a man aged 18 to 29 in good health. The sequencing input was blood. Here the CDR3 DNA reads TGTGCCAGCAGGGGCTTTGTAGCGGGGGCCCCGACCCCCCACACAGATACGCAGTATTTT. It translates to CASRGFVAGAPTPHTDTQYF.